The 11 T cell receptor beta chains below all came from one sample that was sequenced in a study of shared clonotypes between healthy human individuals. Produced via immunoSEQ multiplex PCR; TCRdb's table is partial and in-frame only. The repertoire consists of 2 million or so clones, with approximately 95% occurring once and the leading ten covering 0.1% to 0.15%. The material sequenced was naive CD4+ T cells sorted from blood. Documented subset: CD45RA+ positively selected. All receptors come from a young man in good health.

CDR3 amino acids: CASSYAAGGGETQYF. CDR3 nucleotide sequence: TGTGCCAGCAGTTACGCAGCGGGTGGCGGTGAGACCCAGTACTTC. The rearrangement links TRBV6-5 to TRBJ2-5; a weak D match, TRBD2 (6 bases). V lost 2 bases to trimming and J lost 5 bases, with 15 bases between them. CDR1 and CDR2 (germline): MNHEY, SVGAGI. The CDR3 length is 15 residues.

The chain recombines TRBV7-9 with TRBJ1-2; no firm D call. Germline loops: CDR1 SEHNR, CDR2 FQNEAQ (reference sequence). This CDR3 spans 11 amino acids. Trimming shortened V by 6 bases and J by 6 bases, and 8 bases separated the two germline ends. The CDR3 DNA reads TGTGCCAGCAGTCAAAGCAATGGCTACACCTTC. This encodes CASSQSNGYTF.

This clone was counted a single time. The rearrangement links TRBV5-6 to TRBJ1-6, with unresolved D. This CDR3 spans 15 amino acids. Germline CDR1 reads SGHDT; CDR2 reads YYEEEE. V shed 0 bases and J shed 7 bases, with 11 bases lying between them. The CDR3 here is CASSLEANRNSPLHF. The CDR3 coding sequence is TGTGCCAGCAGCTTGGAGGCCAACCGGAATTCACCCCTCCACTTT. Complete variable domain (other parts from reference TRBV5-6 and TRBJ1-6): DAGVTQSPTHLIKTRGQQVTLRCSPKSGHDTVSWYQQALGQGPQFIFQYYEEEERQRGNFPDRFSGHQFPNYSSELNVNALLLGDSALYLCASSLEANRNSPLHFGNGTRLTVT.

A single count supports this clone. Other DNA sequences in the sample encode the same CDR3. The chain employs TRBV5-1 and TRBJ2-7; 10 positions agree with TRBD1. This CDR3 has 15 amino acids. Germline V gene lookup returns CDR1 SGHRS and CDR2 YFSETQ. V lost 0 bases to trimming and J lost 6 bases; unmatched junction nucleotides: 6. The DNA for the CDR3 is TGCGCCAGCAGCTTGGCCCCGGGACAGGGGAGCGAGCAGTACTTC. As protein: CASSLAPGQGSEQYF.

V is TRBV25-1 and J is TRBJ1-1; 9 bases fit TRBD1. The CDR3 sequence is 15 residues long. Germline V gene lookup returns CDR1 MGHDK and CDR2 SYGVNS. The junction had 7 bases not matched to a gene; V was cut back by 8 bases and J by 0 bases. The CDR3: CASGGTGYMNTEAFF. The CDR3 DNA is TGTGCCAGCGGAGGGACAGGGTATATGAACACTGAAGCTTTCTTT. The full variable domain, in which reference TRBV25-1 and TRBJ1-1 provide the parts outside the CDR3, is EADIYQTPRYLVIGTGKKITLECSQTMGHDKMYWYQQDPGMELHLIHYSYGVNSTEKGDLSSESTVSRIRTEHFPLTLESARPSHTSQYLCASGGTGYMNTEAFFGQGTRLTVV.

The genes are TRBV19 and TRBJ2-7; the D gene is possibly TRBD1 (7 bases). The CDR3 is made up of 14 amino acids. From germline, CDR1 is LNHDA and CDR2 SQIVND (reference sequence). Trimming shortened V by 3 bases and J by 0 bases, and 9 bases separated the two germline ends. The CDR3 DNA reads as TGTGCCAGTAGTATCAGGGGGGCCTCCTACGAGCAGTACTTC. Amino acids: CASSIRGASYEQYF.

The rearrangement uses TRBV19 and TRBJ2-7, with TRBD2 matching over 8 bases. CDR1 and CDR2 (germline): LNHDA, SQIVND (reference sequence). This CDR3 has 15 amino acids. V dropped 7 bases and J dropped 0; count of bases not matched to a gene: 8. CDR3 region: CASKELAESSYEQYF. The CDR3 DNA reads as TGTGCCAGTAAGGAACTAGCGGAGTCCTCCTACGAGCAGTACTTC.

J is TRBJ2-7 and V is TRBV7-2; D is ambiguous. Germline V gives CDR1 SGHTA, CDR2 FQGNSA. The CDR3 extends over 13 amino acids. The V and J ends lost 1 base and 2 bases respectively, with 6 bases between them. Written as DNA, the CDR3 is TGTGCCAGCAGCTTAGACCGGCCCTACGAGCAGTACTTC. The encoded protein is CASSLDRPYEQYF.

The CDR3 coding sequence is TGTGCCAGCAGCCCTCGGGCGGGTGGCTACACCTTC. This gives the protein CASSPRAGGYTF. V is TRBV6-1 and J is TRBJ1-2; no reliable D call. There are 12 residues in the CDR3. Between the trimmed V and J ends, which lost 6 bases and 7 bases, there was a span of 12 bases. Per germline, CDR1 MNHNS and CDR2 SASEGT.

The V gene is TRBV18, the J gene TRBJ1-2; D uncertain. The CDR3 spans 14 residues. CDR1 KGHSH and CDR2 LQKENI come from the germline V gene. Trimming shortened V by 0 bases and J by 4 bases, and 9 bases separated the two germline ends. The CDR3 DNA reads TGTGCCAGCTCACCACCGCCCGGGAGCTATGGCTACACCTTC. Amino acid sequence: CASSPPPGSYGYTF.

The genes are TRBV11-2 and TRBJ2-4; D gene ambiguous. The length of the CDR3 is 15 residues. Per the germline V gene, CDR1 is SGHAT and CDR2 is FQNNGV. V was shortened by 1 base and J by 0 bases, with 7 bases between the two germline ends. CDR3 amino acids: CASSLGEIAKNIQYF. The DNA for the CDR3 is TGTGCCAGCAGCTTAGGAGAGATAGCCAAAAACATTCAGTACTTC.